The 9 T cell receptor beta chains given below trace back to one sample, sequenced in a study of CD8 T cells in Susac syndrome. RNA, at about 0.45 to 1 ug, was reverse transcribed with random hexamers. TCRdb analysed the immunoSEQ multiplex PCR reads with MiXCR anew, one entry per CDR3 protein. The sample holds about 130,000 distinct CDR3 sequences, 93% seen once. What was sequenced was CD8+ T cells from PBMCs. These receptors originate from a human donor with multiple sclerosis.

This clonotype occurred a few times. The CDR3 sequence: CASSSDEGRGYEQYF. The CDR3 coding sequence is TGTGCCAGCAGTTCTGATGAGGGCAGGGGCTACGAGCAGTACTTC. This chain joins TRBV6-6 and TRBJ2-7; TRBD1 is a possible D gene (6 bases). Trimming pared 4 bases from V and 3 bases from J, leaving 16 bases between. This CDR3 is built from 15 residues. Germline CDR1 is MNHNY and CDR2 is SVGAGI (reference sequence).

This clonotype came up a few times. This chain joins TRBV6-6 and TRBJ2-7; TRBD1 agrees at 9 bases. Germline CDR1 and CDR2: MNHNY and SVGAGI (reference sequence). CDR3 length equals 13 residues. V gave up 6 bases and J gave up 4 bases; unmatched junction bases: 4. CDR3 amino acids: CASSYGTGYEQYV. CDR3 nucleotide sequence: TGTGCCAGCAGCTATGGGACAGGGTACGAGCAGTACGTC.

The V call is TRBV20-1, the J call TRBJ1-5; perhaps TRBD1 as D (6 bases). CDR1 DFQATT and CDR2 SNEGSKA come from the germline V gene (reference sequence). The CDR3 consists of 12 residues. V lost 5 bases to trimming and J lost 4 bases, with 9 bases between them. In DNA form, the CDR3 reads TGCAGTGCTGGAGGGGGGAATCAGCCCCAGCATTTT. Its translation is CSAGGGNQPQHF.

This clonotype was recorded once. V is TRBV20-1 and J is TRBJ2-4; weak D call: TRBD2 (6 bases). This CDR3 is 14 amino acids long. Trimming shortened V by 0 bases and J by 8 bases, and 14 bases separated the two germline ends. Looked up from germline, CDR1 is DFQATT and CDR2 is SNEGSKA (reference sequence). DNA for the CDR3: TGCAGTGCTAGAGATCCACTAGCAATTCACATTCAGTACTTC. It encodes CSARDPLAIHIQYF.

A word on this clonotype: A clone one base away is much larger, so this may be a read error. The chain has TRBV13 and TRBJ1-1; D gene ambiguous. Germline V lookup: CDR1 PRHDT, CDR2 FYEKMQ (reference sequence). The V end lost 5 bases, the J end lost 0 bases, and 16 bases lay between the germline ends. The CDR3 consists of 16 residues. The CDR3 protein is CASSEEGQSMNTEAFF. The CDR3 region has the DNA TGTGCCAGCAGCGAAGAAGGTCAGTCCATGAACACTGAAGCTTTCTTT.

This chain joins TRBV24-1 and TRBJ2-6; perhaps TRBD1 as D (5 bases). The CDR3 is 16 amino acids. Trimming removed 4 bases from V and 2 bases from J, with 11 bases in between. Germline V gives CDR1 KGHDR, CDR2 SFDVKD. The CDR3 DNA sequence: TGTGCCACCAGTGACTCCTACAGGCCTGGGGCCAACGTCCTGACTTTC. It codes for CATSDSYRPGANVLTF.

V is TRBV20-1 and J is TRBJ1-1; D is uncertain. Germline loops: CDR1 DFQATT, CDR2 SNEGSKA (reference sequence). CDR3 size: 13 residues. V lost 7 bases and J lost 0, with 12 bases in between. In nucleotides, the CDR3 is TGCAGTGTCGATAGAGGGCTGAACACTGAAGCTTTCTTT. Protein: CSVDRGLNTEAFF.

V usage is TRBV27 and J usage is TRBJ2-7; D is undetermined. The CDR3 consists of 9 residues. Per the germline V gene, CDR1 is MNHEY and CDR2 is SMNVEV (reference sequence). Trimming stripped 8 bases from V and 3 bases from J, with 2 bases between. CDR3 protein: CASGYEQYF. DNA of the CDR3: TGTGCCAGCGGCTACGAGCAGTACTTC.

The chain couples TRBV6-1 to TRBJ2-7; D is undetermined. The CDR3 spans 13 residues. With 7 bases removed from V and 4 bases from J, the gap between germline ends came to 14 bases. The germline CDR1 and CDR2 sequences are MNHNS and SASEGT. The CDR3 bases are TGTGCCAGCAATCCAGGAGTCCGATACGAGCAGTACGTC. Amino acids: CASNPGVRYEQYV.